Listed here are 10 T cell receptor beta chains from one sample, sequenced in a study of shared clonotypes between healthy human individuals. The method was immunoSEQ multiplex PCR; TCRdb's version includes in-frame clones alone and lacks a portion of them. This table holds around 2.1 million clones, nearly 97% found once. The sequencing sample was made of naive CD4+ T cells sorted from blood. Regarding subset: CD45RA+ positively selected. These receptors were taken from a man between 18 and 35 years old in good health.

Comments on this clone: Other DNA sequences in the same sample also yield this CDR3. The rearrangement joins TRBV5-1 to TRBJ2-3; no clear D gene. Germline CDR1 is SGHRS and CDR2 is YFSETQ. The CDR3 runs to 12 residues. V lost 4 bases and J 2 bases, leaving 5 bases between the germline ends. This chain's CDR3 is CASSAPTDTQYF. The CDR3 DNA is TGCGCCAGCAGCGCTCCCACAGATACGCAGTATTTT.

The V gene is TRBV30, the J gene TRBJ2-3; D gene unclear. Trimming cost V 3 bases and J 4 bases, with 5 bases left between them. This CDR3 spans 11 amino acids. The V gene's germline CDR1 is GTSNPN and CDR2 SVGIG (reference sequence). This CDR3 reads CAWRQADTQYF. Written as DNA, the CDR3 is TGTGCCTGGAGGCAGGCAGATACGCAGTATTTT.

This chain connects TRBV29-1 to TRBJ2-1; no firm D call. V lost 6 bases and J 5 bases, leaving 11 bases between the germline ends. The CDR3 loop spans 12 amino acids. Germline loops: CDR1 SQVTM, CDR2 ANQGSEA. CDR3 residues: CSVARIDNEQFF. The CDR3 DNA follows: TGCAGCGTCGCACGAATAGACAATGAGCAGTTCTTC.

This chain's CDR3 is CASSPVSGTDNSPLHF. CDR3 nucleotides: TGTGCCAGCAGCCCCGTGAGTGGGACTGATAATTCACCCCTCCACTTT. The chain joins TRBV5-6 to TRBJ1-6, with D possibly being TRBD1 (5 bases). The CDR3 runs to 16 residues. Trimming stripped 4 bases from V and 5 bases from J, with 16 bases between. Germline assignment: CDR1 SGHDT and CDR2 YYEEEE.

The rearrangement uses TRBV2 and TRBJ2-5, with TRBD2 matching over 9 bases. The CDR3 is made up of 15 amino acids. Trimming took 1 base from V and 4 from J; bases not matched to a gene: 4. CDR1 SNHLY and CDR2 FYNNEI come from the germline V gene. The DNA for the CDR3 is TGTGCCAGCAGTGAAGAAGTGACTAGCGGAGAGACCCAGTACTTC. This codes for CASSEEVTSGETQYF.

This clone was counted between two and nine times. The gene calls are TRBV28 and TRBJ1-2; no clear D gene. V was clipped by 3 bases and J by 3 bases, with 5 bases between them. The CDR3 contains 12 residues. Looked up from germline, CDR1 is MDHEN and CDR2 is SYDVKM. The CDR3, as DNA: TGTGCCAGCAGTTTGGCAGACTATGGCTACACCTTC. It encodes CASSLADYGYTF.

The J gene is TRBJ1-5, the V gene TRBV18; TRBD1 matches at 9 bases. The CDR3 has 14 residues. CDR1 is KGHSH and CDR2 is LQKENI in the germline V gene. The V gene end was trimmed by 6 bases and the J gene end by 6 bases; junction bases not matched to a gene: 6. CDR3 nucleotides: TGTGCCAGCTCTCCCGACAGGGGGGGTCAGCCCCAGCATTTT. Residues: CASSPDRGGQPQHF.

Details on this clone: Other DNA sequences in the same sample also yield this CDR3. This chain connects TRBV6-5 to TRBJ1-2; D is perhaps TRBD1 (6 bases). The CDR3 covers 14 residues. Between the trimmed V and J ends, which lost 6 bases and 2 bases, there was a span of 13 bases. CDR1 is MNHEY, CDR2 SVGAGI, per germline. In DNA form, the CDR3 reads TGTGCCAGCAGCTCCGGACAGTCAAACTATGGCTACACCTTC. Amino acid sequence: CASSSGQSNYGYTF.

The chain links TRBV7-9 to TRBJ2-2; D not resolved. CDR3 length equals 15 residues. Between the trimmed V and J ends, which lost 5 bases and 3 bases, there was a span of 13 bases. Per germline, CDR1 SEHNR and CDR2 FQNEAQ (reference sequence). The CDR3 region is CASSVTDRDTGELFF. The CDR3 DNA follows: TGTGCCAGCAGCGTCACGGATCGGGACACCGGGGAGCTGTTTTTT.

The chain links TRBV10-3 to TRBJ1-2; 10 bases are shared with TRBD1. V shed 2 bases and J 4 bases; nucleotides not matched to a gene: 10. Germline V gives CDR1 ENHRY, CDR2 SYGVKD. The CDR3 runs to 17 residues. CDR3 coding DNA: TGTGCCATCAGTGAGGGGACAGGGGTTATGGGGTCCTATGGCTACACCTTC. Its translation: CAISEGTGVMGSYGYTF.